This T cell receptor beta chain was captured by sequencing in a study of technical replicates of blood from a handful of donors. Using immunoSEQ multiplex PCR, the repertoire was profiled, and TCRdb retains in-frame clones only, with some absent. Counted here are around 80,000 clones, approximately 91% occurring once; the ten biggest clones make up 0.41%. The germline V gene has CDR1 SGHRS and CDR2 YFSETQ. The CDR3 has 13 residues. The V gene lost 0 bases and the J gene lost 6 bases, with 7 bases spanning the gap. This chain joins TRBV5-1 and TRBJ2-1; D gene uncertain. This clonotype was obtained from a human donor in good health. Sequenced sample: T cells isolated from PBMCs. The CDR3 spells CASSLAGGNEQFF. The CDR3 nucleotides read TGCGCCAGCAGCTTGGCCGGTGGCAATGAGCAGTTCTTC.